The table lists the clone carrying this T cell receptor (beta chain) with a count of one. Its matching antigen is unknown. Profiled with immunoSEQ multiplex PCR; TCRdb holds only in-frame clones, not every one. In the table there are about 140,000 clones, roughly 92% of which are singletons. The entry originates in a study of T cell responses to AZD1222 COVID-19 vaccine. Study-wide results and limits: Only six or seven AZD1222 recipients tested seropositive at baseline. Every sample of the repertoires postdated the peak T cell response.

Germline V gene sequence: CDR1 MNHEY, CDR2 SMNVEV (reference sequence). The length of the CDR3 is 14 residues. V lost 7 bases and J lost 8; bases outside the gene matches: 8. The chain links TRBV27 to TRBJ1-4, with TRBD1 identical over 9 bases. This receptor was taken from an adult in good health. The sample here was peripheral blood, taken on day 0 of AZD1222 vaccination. The CDR3 sequence: CASKLQGAQEKLFF. The CDR3 DNA sequence: TGTGCCAGCAAACTACAGGGGGCACAAGAAAAACTGTTTTTT.